This T cell receptor beta chain was sequenced for a study of blood T cells in healthy people across ages. Study results and caveats: More naive CD4+ cells and higher diversity marked long-lived donors relative to aged donors.

This CDR3 region has 16 residues. Trimming cost V 4 bases and J 2 bases, with 18 bases left between them. Germline V gene sequence: CDR1 DFQATT, CDR2 SNEGSKA (reference sequence). PCR was performed a second time for 7 to 11 cycles using a sample-barcoded 5' primer and a J-beta primer mix. One entry per CDR3 protein results from TCRdb running MiXCR on the 5' RACE reads. The data contain about 1,500,000 distinct CDR3 sequences, 28% of them singletons. This clonotype was seen a handful of times. Antigen: not known. Sequencing used blood. The chain has TRBV20-1 and TRBJ2-1; a weak D match, TRBD2 (5 bases). The source is a woman younger than 45 in good health. CDR3 amino acids: CSATEGTSGPYNEQFF. CDR3 DNA: TGCAGTGCTACCGAAGGTACTAGTGGACCCTACAATGAGCAGTTCTTC.